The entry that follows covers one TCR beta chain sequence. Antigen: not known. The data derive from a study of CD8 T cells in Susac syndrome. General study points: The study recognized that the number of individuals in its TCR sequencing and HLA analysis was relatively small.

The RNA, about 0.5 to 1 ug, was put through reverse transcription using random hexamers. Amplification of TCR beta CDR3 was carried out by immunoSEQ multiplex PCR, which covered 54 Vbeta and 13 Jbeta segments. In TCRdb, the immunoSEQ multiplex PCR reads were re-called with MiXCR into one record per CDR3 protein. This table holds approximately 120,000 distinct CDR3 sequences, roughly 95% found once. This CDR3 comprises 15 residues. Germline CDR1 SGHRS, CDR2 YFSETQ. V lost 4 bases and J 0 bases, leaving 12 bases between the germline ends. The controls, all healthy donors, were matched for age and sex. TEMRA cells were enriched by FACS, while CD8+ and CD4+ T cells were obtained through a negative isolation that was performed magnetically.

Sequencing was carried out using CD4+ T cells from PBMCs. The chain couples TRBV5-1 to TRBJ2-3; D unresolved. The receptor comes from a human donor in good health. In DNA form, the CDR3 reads TGCGCCAGCAGCCTCTCTGGTGGCAGCACAGATACGCAGTATTTT. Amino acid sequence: CASSLSGGSTDTQYF.